One sample yielded the 27 T cell receptor beta chains listed below, sequenced in a study of blood T cell repertoires in COVID-19 (dated by TCRdb to about 2020). The library was built by means of the immunoSEQ multiplex PCR assay. TCRdb carries this immuneACCESS record with in-frame sequences only. Its versions omit some clonotypes, under half of them owing to an unresolved V gene in the studies checked, with the rest unexplained. Here the sample has about 50,000 clones; roughly 87% occur a single time. Jointly, the top ten make up about 16% of the sample. The sample comprised peripheral blood. The receptors here all came from a human donor with active COVID-19. The donor label of this sample is uncertain.

The J gene is TRBJ2-1, the V gene TRBV15; 14 bases match TRBD2. The CDR3 has 17 amino acids. Losses at the gene ends were 0 bases for V and 6 bases for J; bases not matched to a gene: 4. CDR1 is LNHNV, CDR2 YYDKDF, per germline (reference sequence). CDR3 nucleotide sequence: TGTGCCACCAGCAGAGATCAAGGACTAGCGGGGGGCAATGAGCAGTTCTTC. Its protein product is CATSRDQGLAGGNEQFF.

The count of this clone is one. The chain is built from TRBV7-2 and TRBJ2-5; 11 nucleotides align to TRBD2. V gave up 4 bases and J gave up 3 bases; unmatched junction bases: 7. This CDR3 is built from 16 residues. Germline CDR1 and CDR2: SGHTA and FQGNSA. CDR3 DNA sequence: TGTGCCAGCAGCTCGCGACTAGCGGGGTTTAAAGAGACCCAGTACTTC. Amino acid sequence: CASSSRLAGFKETQYF.

This rearrangement joins TRBV29-1 to TRBJ1-2, with 7 bases aligning to TRBD1. Per germline, CDR1 SQVTM and CDR2 ANQGSEA. Losses at the gene ends were 6 bases for V and 5 bases for J; bases not matched to a gene: 15. The CDR3 has 15 amino acids. The CDR3: CSVDDRVGARYGYTF. The DNA for the CDR3 is TGCAGCGTAGATGACAGGGTTGGGGCGAGGTATGGCTACACCTTC.

The V gene is TRBV4-3, the J gene TRBJ1-4; TRBD1 aligns across 9 bases. Trimming removed 3 bases from V and 8 bases from J; junction bases left unmatched: 7. This CDR3 comprises 15 residues. Germline CDR1 and CDR2: LGHNA and YSLEER. CDR3 coding DNA: TGCGCCAGCAGCCAGGGGGACAGGGATTTCGAAAAACTGTTTTTT. Translated: CASSQGDRDFEKLFF.

This clone was recorded only once. The chain recombines TRBV5-4 with TRBJ1-4; D is possibly TRBD1 (5 bases). Germline V CDR1 and CDR2: SGHNT, YYREEE (reference sequence). V gave up 1 base and J gave up 8 bases, with 15 bases separating them. CDR3 size: 15 residues. The CDR3: CASSLNGRVDEKLFF. CDR3 in DNA: TGTGCCAGCAGCTTGAATGGCAGGGTTGACGAAAAACTGTTTTTT.

This clone was seen only a few times. The chain combines TRBV10-3 with TRBJ2-7; D is uncertain. V shed 7 bases and J shed 3 bases, with 19 bases lying between them. This CDR3 region has 15 residues. The germline gives CDR1 ENHRY, CDR2 SYGVKD. This CDR3 is CAIIPLTRVDYEQYF. As DNA, the CDR3 is TGTGCCATCATCCCACTGACCCGGGTGGACTACGAGCAGTACTTC.

This sequence joins TRBV9 and TRBJ2-3; TRBD2 matches at 9 bases. The CDR3 runs 15 residues. J was trimmed by 1 base and V by 4 bases; bases with no gene match: 4. Looked up from germline, CDR1 is SGDLS and CDR2 is YYNGEE. CDR3 DNA sequence: TGTGCCAGCAGCTCCCGACTAGCGGGCACAGATACGCAGTATTTT. As protein: CASSSRLAGTDTQYF.

V usage is TRBV4-2 and J usage is TRBJ2-6; 12 nucleotides align to TRBD2. Looked up from germline, CDR1 is LGHNA and CDR2 is YNFKEQ. J lost 0 bases, V lost 4 bases, and 1 base had no gene match. The CDR3 has 17 amino acids. The CDR3 reads CASSLLAGGSGANVLTF. The CDR3 coding sequence is TGTGCCAGCAGCCTACTAGCGGGGGGCTCTGGGGCCAACGTCCTGACTTTC.

The genes are TRBV5-8 and TRBJ1-4, with 7 bases matching TRBD1. Germline loops: CDR1 SGHTS, CDR2 YDEGEE. The CDR3 loop spans 15 amino acids. V gave up 4 bases and J gave up 1 base; unmatched junction bases: 4. The chain's CDR3 is CASSDYRGTNEKLFF. CDR3 DNA sequence: TGTGCCAGCAGCGACTACAGGGGAACTAATGAAAAACTGTTTTTT.

The rearrangement links TRBV21-1 to TRBJ2-3; the table gives TRBD2 as D, unverified against the DNA. TRBV21-1 is a known pseudogene. The CDR3 is 14 amino acids. The CDR3 protein is CASSMRGGDDTQYF. Here the CDR3 DNA reads TGTGCCAGCTCGATGCGGGGGGGCGATGATACGCAGTATTTT.

The chain is built from TRBV28 and TRBJ1-2; 9 bases match TRBD1. The germline V gene encodes CDR1 MDHEN and CDR2 SYDVKM. This CDR3 contains 14 residues. Unmatched junction bases numbered 6, after V lost 6 bases and J lost 4 bases. For the CDR3, the DNA is TGTGCCAGCAGGAGGACAGGGGCAAGCTATGGCTACACCTTC. Its protein product is CASRRTGASYGYTF.

This clone was counted only a few times. The rearrangement links TRBV5-1 to TRBJ1-6; tentatively, D is TRBD1 (5 bases). CDR1 and CDR2 from the germline V gene are SGHRS and YFSETQ. Trimming removed 0 bases at V and 0 bases at J, with 7 bases between. The CDR3 loop spans 16 amino acids. The CDR3 sequence: CASSLEDTSYNSPLHF. The CDR3, as DNA: TGCGCCAGCAGCTTGGAGGACACCTCCTATAATTCACCCCTCCACTTT.

This chain links TRBV4-3 with TRBJ2-6; possible D gene TRBD2, 5 bases. The CDR3 contains 18 residues. V gave up 1 base and J gave up 0 bases, with 13 bases separating them. Germline assignment: CDR1 LGHNA and CDR2 YSLEER. CDR3 in DNA: TGCGCCAGCAGCCAAGGGACTGAAGGGAACTCTGGGGCCAACGTCCTGACTTTC. It translates to CASSQGTEGNSGANVLTF.

The chain links TRBV6-5 to TRBJ1-1; TRBD1 might be the D (6 bases). Germline values: CDR1 MNHEY, CDR2 SVGAGI. Trimming shortened V by 8 bases and J by 4 bases, and 14 bases separated the two germline ends. This CDR3 has 13 amino acids. DNA for the CDR3: TGTGCCAGCGGACGACAGGCGGGCACTGAAGCTTTCTTT. Protein sequence: CASGRQAGTEAFF.

CDR3 nucleotides: TGTGCCAGCAGCGTAACGGGGCGGGGAGCCACTGAAGCTTTCTTT. This translates into CASSVTGRGATEAFF. The chain carries TRBV9 and TRBJ1-1; TRBD1 is a possible D gene (5 bases). V was trimmed by 1 base and J by 4 bases, leaving 14 bases between them. The CDR3 runs to 15 residues. Germline V CDR1 and CDR2: SGDLS, YYNGEE.

V and J are TRBV20-1 and TRBJ1-2, with D maybe TRBD1 (6 bases). This CDR3 comprises 11 residues. The V and J ends lost 6 bases and 4 bases respectively, with 9 bases between them. CDR1 is DFQATT, CDR2 SNEGSKA, per germline (reference sequence). This CDR3 reads CSASDSYGYTF. In nucleotides, the CDR3 is TGCAGTGCCTCGGACAGCTATGGCTACACCTTC.

The chain uses TRBV6-6 and TRBJ1-4; D possibly corresponds to TRBD1 (6 bases). Germline lookup yields CDR1 MNHNY and CDR2 SVGAGI (reference sequence). This CDR3 is 15 amino acids long. The V end lost 2 bases, the J end lost 5 bases, and 12 bases lay between the germline ends. The CDR3 region is CASSYRGQPNEKLFF. The CDR3 nucleotides read TGTGCCAGCAGTTACAGAGGACAGCCAAATGAAAAACTGTTTTTT.

The chain employs TRBV7-6 and TRBJ2-1; 9 positions match TRBD2. Trimming cost V 2 bases and J 0 bases; bases outside gene matches: 2. CDR3 length equals 16 residues. CDR1 and CDR2 from the germline V gene are SGHVS and FNYEAQ. The CDR3 region is CASSLRGGGSYNEQFF. The CDR3 nucleotides are TGTGCCAGCAGCTTACGCGGGGGGGGCTCCTACAATGAGCAGTTCTTC.

The chain employs TRBV14 and TRBJ2-3; D unresolved. The CDR3 consists of 14 residues. The V end lost 2 bases, the J end lost 0 bases, and 6 bases lay between the germline ends. Germline CDR1 is SGHDN and CDR2 is FVKESK. CDR3 residues: CASSQFSSTDTQYF. The CDR3 DNA sequence: TGTGCCAGCAGCCAATTTTCTAGCACAGATACGCAGTATTTT.

The chain employs TRBV7-2 and TRBJ1-2, with D perhaps TRBD1 (6 bases). The CDR3 runs 14 residues. The germline V and J ends were trimmed by 1 base and 5 bases, with 11 bases remaining between them. In germline, CDR1 is SGHTA, CDR2 FQGNSA. CDR3 residues: CASSLDWTVYGYTF. The CDR3 DNA is TGTGCCAGCAGCTTAGATTGGACAGTATATGGCTACACCTTC.

The gene calls are TRBV5-1 and TRBJ1-1; weak D call: TRBD1 (6 bases). Germline V lookup: CDR1 SGHRS, CDR2 YFSETQ. The CDR3 sequence is 14 residues long. V gave up 3 bases and J gave up 3 bases, with 12 bases separating them. The CDR3 spells CASSSYRADTEAFF. Written as DNA, the CDR3 is TGCGCCAGCAGCTCGTACAGGGCGGACACTGAAGCTTTCTTT.

The V and J genes are TRBV6-2 or TRBV6-3 and TRBJ2-4, with no clear D. CDR1 MNHEY and CDR2 SVGEGT come from the germline V gene. The CDR3 extends over 15 amino acids. The V gene lost 4 bases and the J gene lost 6 bases, with 16 bases spanning the gap. The CDR3 sequence: CASSFPSRPLNIQYF. The CDR3 nucleotides read TGTGCCAGCAGTTTCCCTTCGCGGCCCCTAAACATTCAGTACTTC.

The gene calls are TRBV7-2 and TRBJ1-2; no firm D call. The germline V gene encodes CDR1 SGHTA and CDR2 FQGNSA. The length of the CDR3 is 13 residues. V was cut by 6 bases and J by 8 bases, with 16 bases left in between. The CDR3 region is CASRYSGVGGYTF. For the CDR3, the DNA is TGTGCCAGCAGGTACAGCGGGGTAGGCGGCTACACCTTC. The complete variable domain, with remaining parts taken from reference TRBV7-2 and TRBJ1-2, reads GAGVSQSPSNKVTEKGKDVELRCDPISGHTALYWYRQSLGQGLEFLIYFQGNSAPDKSGLPSDRFSAERTGGSVSTLTIQRTQQEDSAVYLCASRYSGVGGYTFGSGTRLTVV.

This clone has only one observation. This chain links TRBV7-9 with TRBJ2-7; possibly TRBD1 for D (7 bases). V shed 6 bases and J shed 3 bases, with 18 bases lying between them. CDR3 length: 15 residues. Per the germline V gene, CDR1 is SEHNR and CDR2 is FQNEAQ (reference sequence). The CDR3 sequence: CASSLGGQWIYEQYF. CDR3 coding DNA: TGTGCCAGCAGTTTGGGGGGACAGTGGATCTACGAGCAGTACTTC.

The gene calls are TRBV5-1 and TRBJ2-1; 9 bases are a match to TRBD2. The CDR3 is made up of 15 amino acids. Germline V lookup: CDR1 SGHRS, CDR2 YFSETQ. With V trimmed by 3 bases and J by 6 bases, 7 bases remained unmatched. Here the CDR3 DNA reads TGCGCCAGCAGCTCGGGACTAGCCCCCGCCAATGAGCAGTTCTTC. Its protein is CASSSGLAPANEQFF. The full variable domain, in which reference TRBV5-1 and TRBJ2-1 provide the parts outside the CDR3, is KAGVTQTPRYLIKTRGQQVTLSCSPISGHRSVSWYQQTPGQGLQFLFEYFSETQRNKGNFPGRFSGRQFSNSRSEMNVSTLELGDSALYLCASSSGLAPANEQFFGPGTRLTVL.

This clone has a single count. This chain joins TRBV5-6 and TRBJ1-2, with D possibly being TRBD1 (5 bases). Per germline, CDR1 SGHDT and CDR2 YYEEEE. The CDR3 spans 14 residues. V lost 0 bases and J lost 4, with 10 bases in between. Written as DNA, the CDR3 is TGTGCCAGCAGCTTGGCCTACGGGGGCTATGGCTACACCTTC. Encoded protein: CASSLAYGGYGYTF.

The V and J genes are TRBV18 and TRBJ2-5, with D perhaps TRBD1 (6 bases). The CDR3 extends over 14 amino acids. Germline V gives CDR1 KGHSH, CDR2 LQKENI. V was cut by 3 bases and J by 5 bases, with 13 bases left in between. The CDR3 DNA reads as TGTGCCAGCTCACCTTCCAGGGGTGCGGAGACCCAGTACTTC. This sequence encodes CASSPSRGAETQYF.